The 17 T cell receptor beta chains presented below share a single source sample, sequenced in a study of identical twins. MiXCR, applied by TCRdb to the 5' RACE reads, yields one record per CDR3 protein. The data show roughly 490,000 distinct CDR3 sequences, with 13% to 15% seen just once and around 0.98% held by the top ten. These sequences were also reported in another study, on yellow fever vaccine responses in identical twins.

Sequenced input: CD4+ T cells sorted from blood. The receptors derive from a woman aged 18 to 35 in good health.

This clonotype was picked up a small number of times. The chain carries TRBV28 and TRBJ2-1; D gene ambiguous. This CDR3 contains 13 residues. Trimming removed 5 bases from V and 6 bases from J, with 11 bases in between. CDR1 and CDR2 (germline): MDHEN, SYDVKM. Written as DNA, the CDR3 is TGTGCCAGCAGTCTCGCGTTCCCCAATGAGCAGTTCTTC. It encodes CASSLAFPNEQFF.

This clonotype has a handful of counts. The genes are TRBV20-1 and TRBJ2-5, with D hard to call. The CDR3 has 16 amino acids. V dropped 0 bases and J dropped 2 bases, with 16 bases sitting between them. Germline lookup yields CDR1 DFQATT and CDR2 SNEGSKA (reference sequence). CDR3 residues: CSARDPGRRSQETQYF. For the CDR3, the DNA is TGCAGTGCTAGAGATCCTGGCCGGAGAAGTCAAGAGACCCAGTACTTC.

The chain recombines TRBV4-3 with TRBJ2-3; D is uncertain. Per germline, CDR1 LGHNA and CDR2 YSLEER. Trimming cost V 0 bases and J 5 bases, with 6 bases left between them. The CDR3 covers 13 residues. The chain's CDR3 is CASSQDSEDTQYF. CDR3 nucleotide sequence: TGCGCCAGCAGCCAAGATTCGGAAGATACGCAGTATTTT.

The chain carries TRBV6-2 or TRBV6-3 and TRBJ2-7, with 8 bases that match TRBD1. The CDR3 totals 14 residues. Trimming at V came to 6 bases and at J to 6 bases, leaving 10 bases not matched to a gene. The V gene's germline CDR1 is MNHEY and CDR2 SVGEGT. The CDR3 coding sequence is TGTGCCAGCAGGGCGGCCGGGACAGGTCCCGAGCAGTACTTC. It translates to CASRAAGTGPEQYF.

This chain connects TRBV12-3 or TRBV12-4 to TRBJ2-1; 9 nucleotides agree with TRBD1. V was clipped by 6 bases and J by 6 bases; unmatched bases: 9. The CDR3 runs 15 residues. CDR3 nucleotides: TGTGCCAGCAGGATCGGGACAGGGACCGGCAATGAGCAGTTCTTC. It specifies CASRIGTGTGNEQFF.

This clonotype was observed a few times. V gene TRBV2 combines with J gene TRBJ2-1, with D maybe TRBD2 (7 bases). This CDR3 comprises 16 residues. V gave up 6 bases and J gave up 4 bases, with 19 bases separating them. Germline V gene sequence: CDR1 SNHLY, CDR2 FYNNEI. The CDR3 protein is CASRVDKGGEYNEQFF. The CDR3 DNA is TGTGCCAGCAGGGTTGACAAGGGGGGGGAATACAATGAGCAGTTCTTC.

The chain uses TRBV12-3 or TRBV12-4 and TRBJ1-2; D might be TRBD1 (5 bases). V shed 5 bases and J shed 4 bases, with 14 bases lying between them. CDR3 length equals 14 residues. The CDR3 region is CASSPGPLSYGYTF. The CDR3 DNA reads as TGTGCCAGCAGTCCAGGGCCACTCAGCTATGGCTACACCTTC.

V gene TRBV20-1 combines with J gene TRBJ2-1; 8 positions match TRBD2. Per the germline V gene, CDR1 is DFQATT and CDR2 is SNEGSKA (reference sequence). This CDR3 is 15 amino acids long. CDR3 in DNA: TGCAGCTACCGCCTGGGCGGGAGGAGGGTTGATGAGCAGTTCTTC. It is translated as CSYRLGGRRVDEQFF.

This clonotype was seen ten or more times. The rearrangement uses TRBV28 and TRBJ2-7, with 7 positions matching TRBD1. V was clipped by 7 bases and J by 4 bases; unmatched bases: 4. From germline, CDR1 is MDHEN and CDR2 SYDVKM. The CDR3 is made up of 12 amino acids. CDR3 loop: CASTDRVYEQYF. The CDR3 DNA reads as TGTGCCAGCACCGACAGGGTGTACGAGCAGTACTTC.

Only a few counts were recorded for this clonotype. The V call is TRBV5-1, the J call TRBJ1-5; possibly TRBD1 for D (6 bases). This CDR3 spans 15 amino acids. V shed 0 bases and J shed 8 bases, with 15 bases lying between them. Germline values: CDR1 SGHRS, CDR2 YFSETQ. CDR3 amino acids: CASSLEGQTWEPQHF. The DNA of the CDR3 is TGCGCCAGCAGCTTGGAAGGACAGACCTGGGAGCCCCAGCATTTT.

This clonotype showed up just a few times. V and J are TRBV20-1 and TRBJ2-1; D is unclear. This CDR3 region has 16 residues. Germline CDR1 and CDR2: DFQATT and SNEGSKA (reference sequence). V gave up 0 bases and J gave up 3 bases, with 15 bases separating them. CDR3 loop: CSARDLSPISYNEQFF. DNA of the CDR3: TGCAGTGCTAGAGATTTATCTCCTATCAGCTACAATGAGCAGTTCTTC.

A few counts support this clonotype. The J gene is TRBJ2-5, the V gene TRBV5-1; 7 nucleotides line up with TRBD2. J lost 2 bases, V lost 0 bases, and 7 bases had no gene match. CDR3 length equals 16 residues. Germline V gene lookup returns CDR1 SGHRS and CDR2 YFSETQ. CDR3 bases: TGCGCCAGCAGCTTGGCGGCTAGCGGAGGGCAAGAGACCCAGTACTTC. It encodes CASSLAASGGQETQYF.

This clonotype was found many times. This rearrangement joins TRBV5-1 to TRBJ2-1; TRBD1 might be the D (5 bases). The CDR3 is 12 residues long. Germline values: CDR1 SGHRS, CDR2 YFSETQ. V shed 4 bases and J shed 9 bases, with 11 bases lying between them. This chain's CDR3 is CASSPRQSEQFF. The CDR3 bases are TGCGCCAGCAGCCCGAGACAGAGTGAGCAGTTCTTC.

The chain combines TRBV12-3 or TRBV12-4 with TRBJ1-1, with a possible D match to TRBD1 (6 bases). This CDR3 spans 15 amino acids. The V end was cut by 7 bases, the J end by 4 bases, with 19 bases between. The CDR3 DNA follows: TGTGCCAGCAACGGACAGTTGGGCCCGAGCACTGAAGCTTTCTTT. Its translation is CASNGQLGPSTEAFF.

J is TRBJ2-4 and V is TRBV6-1, with TRBD2 identical over 9 bases. The CDR3 spans 15 residues. CDR1 is MNHNS and CDR2 is SASEGT in the germline V gene. After removal of 4 bases from V and 9 bases from J, the junction contained 10 bases not matched to a gene. The chain's CDR3 is CASSGTSVDTSIQYF. The CDR3 coding sequence is TGTGCCAGCAGTGGGACTAGCGTGGATACTAGCATTCAGTACTTC.

The chain links TRBV5-1 to TRBJ1-3, with D possibly TRBD1 on 6 matching bases. Germline CDR1 SGHRS, CDR2 YFSETQ. Trimming stripped 3 bases from V and 2 bases from J, with 12 bases between. This CDR3 region has 15 residues. CDR3 sequence (DNA): TGCGCCAGCAGCTCCGGACAGAGAACTGGAAACACCATATATTTT. It specifies CASSSGQRTGNTIYF.

Ten or more counts support this clonotype. Here the CDR3 DNA reads TGTGCCAGCAGCTTGAGCGGGGGGGCCTACGAGCAGTACTTC. Encoded protein: CASSLSGGAYEQYF. V gene TRBV7-9 combines with J gene TRBJ2-7; 10 bases are shared with TRBD2. The length of the CDR3 is 14 residues. CDR1 is SEHNR, CDR2 FQNEAQ, per germline (reference sequence). V lost 3 bases to trimming and J lost 2 bases; unmatched junction nucleotides: 1.